These 16 T cell receptor beta chains came from one sample sequenced in a study of response to subunit inactivated influenza vaccine. In TCRdb, the RT-PCR reads were re-called with MiXCR into one record per CDR3 protein. The sample lists 710,000 or so distinct CDR3 sequences; approximately 14% were seen once. The input for sequencing was PBMCs from blood, taken roughly 13 days after vaccination. Receptor source: a man between 45 and 60 years old who received an inactivated influenza vaccine.

Ten or more counts support this clonotype. The chain joins TRBV7-9 to TRBJ2-5, with 9 bases aligning to TRBD1. The CDR3 length is 14 residues. Trimming cost V 6 bases and J 3 bases; bases outside gene matches: 5. Germline V CDR1 and CDR2: SEHNR, FQNEAQ (reference sequence). CDR3 coding DNA: TGTGCCAGCAGTTTCCGGACAGGGGAAGAGACCCAGTACTTC. Protein product: CASSFRTGEETQYF.

The V gene is TRBV29-1, the J gene TRBJ2-3; D not resolved. CDR3 length: 14 residues. Germline V CDR1 and CDR2: SQVTM, ANQGSEA. V was trimmed by 2 bases and J by 0 bases, leaving 9 bases between them. Here the CDR3 reads CSVEYGGSTDTQYF. The CDR3 nucleotides are TGCAGCGTTGAATATGGTGGGAGCACAGATACGCAGTATTTT.

V usage is TRBV29-1 and J usage is TRBJ2-7; 10 nucleotides match TRBD1. The length of the CDR3 is 16 residues. Per germline, CDR1 SQVTM and CDR2 ANQGSEA. The ends lost 3 bases at V and 7 bases at J; junction bases unmatched: 15. CDR3 nucleotides: TGCAGCGTTGACCACGGGACAGGGGCCCACCTGAGAGAGCAGTACTTC. It translates to CSVDHGTGAHLREQYF.

In this sample, this clonotype turned up a few times. This CDR3 reads CAWSDLRGETQYF. Here the CDR3 DNA reads TGTGCCTGGAGCGACTTGCGGGGGGAGACCCAGTACTTC. The gene calls are TRBV30 and TRBJ2-5; 7 positions agree with TRBD2. V was clipped by 3 bases and J by 5 bases; unmatched bases: 6. Germline CDR1 is GTSNPN and CDR2 is SVGIG (reference sequence). The CDR3 runs 13 residues.

The chain recombines TRBV28 with TRBJ2-5; a weak D match, TRBD1 (5 bases). The CDR3 has 17 amino acids. CDR1 and CDR2 from the germline V gene are MDHEN and SYDVKM. The V and J ends lost 3 bases and 5 bases respectively, with 22 bases between them. The CDR3 DNA is TGTGCCAGCAGTTTCCGTCCAATGGCAGGGTCCGGGGAGACCCAGTACTTC. Protein sequence: CASSFRPMAGSGETQYF.

The sample holds one count of this clonotype. The chain is built from TRBV9 and TRBJ2-1, with 9 bases aligning to TRBD2. Germline lookup yields CDR1 SGDLS and CDR2 YYNGEE. The CDR3 has 15 amino acids. The ends lost 6 bases at V and 2 bases at J; junction bases unmatched: 6. CDR3 sequence reads: CASMNSGSTYNEQFF. The CDR3, as DNA: TGTGCCAGCATGAATAGCGGGAGTACCTACAATGAGCAGTTCTTC.

The J gene is TRBJ2-1, the V gene TRBV20-1; 11 bases match TRBD2. From germline, CDR1 is DFQATT and CDR2 SNEGSKA (reference sequence). With 4 bases clipped from V and 6 bases from J, the junction kept 5 bases outside the gene matches. The length of the CDR3 is 14 residues. This CDR3 reads CSAKIAGGPNEQFF. The CDR3 DNA is TGCAGTGCTAAGATAGCGGGGGGGCCCAATGAGCAGTTCTTC.

The V gene is TRBV7-8, the J gene TRBJ2-2; TRBD1 aligns across 7 bases. The CDR3 loop spans 15 amino acids. With 5 bases clipped from V and 2 bases from J, the junction kept 5 bases outside the gene matches. Germline V gene sequence: CDR1 SGHVS, CDR2 FQNEAQ. The CDR3 DNA follows: TGTGCCAGCAGCATCGGACAGGCAAACACCGGGGAGCTGTTTTTT. Translation: CASSIGQANTGELFF.

The V and J genes are TRBV27 and TRBJ1-5; possibly TRBD1 for D (5 bases). Germline CDR1 is MNHEY and CDR2 is SMNVEV (reference sequence). The germline V and J ends were trimmed by 7 bases and 7 bases, with 14 bases remaining between them. The CDR3 consists of 13 residues. CDR3 in amino acids: CASTSGATQPQHF. CDR3 sequence (DNA): TGTGCCAGCACGTCCGGGGCCACCCAGCCCCAGCATTTT.

This clonotype was recorded many times. The junction departs from the called germline gene at one end, perhaps through a read error. V usage is TRBV5-1 and J usage is TRBJ2-3, with 9 positions matching TRBD1. From germline, CDR1 is SGHRS and CDR2 YFSETQ. This CDR3 spans 14 amino acids. Here the CDR3 DNA reads TGTGCCAGCAGCTCGGACAGGGGAACAGATACGCAGTATTTT. It is translated as CASSSDRGTDTQYF.

This clonotype was observed a few times. The rearrangement links TRBV7-8 to TRBJ2-3, with 12 bases that match TRBD2. The CDR3 loop spans 16 amino acids. J was trimmed by 9 bases and V by 5 bases; bases with no gene match: 12. Germline CDR1 and CDR2: SGHVS and FQNEAQ. For the CDR3, the DNA is TGTGCCAGCAGCCCGCGACTAGCGGGGGCCCCGGAGACGCAGTATTTT. Translated: CASSPRLAGAPETQYF.

Many counts were recorded for this clonotype. The J gene is TRBJ2-2, the V gene TRBV24-1; TRBD2 aligns across 11 bases. V dropped 4 bases and J dropped 3; count of bases not matched to a gene: 6. The CDR3 runs to 17 residues. Looked up from germline, CDR1 is KGHDR and CDR2 is SFDVKD. In DNA form, the CDR3 reads TGTGCCACCAGTGAAGACGGGACTAGCGGATACACCGGGGAGCTGTTTTTT. Translated: CATSEDGTSGYTGELFF.

This clonotype was counted between two and nine times. V and J are TRBV15 and TRBJ1-1; D unresolved. The CDR3 covers 14 residues. V was shortened by 7 bases and J by 3 bases, with 15 bases between the two germline ends. Germline V gene sequence: CDR1 LNHNV, CDR2 YYDKDF (reference sequence). The CDR3 DNA follows: TGTGCCACCACGTACTATGGACGCCACACTGAAGCTTTCTTT. Translation: CATTYYGRHTEAFF.

This chain connects TRBV18 to TRBJ2-1; TRBD2 aligns across 11 bases. J was trimmed by 5 bases and V by 3 bases; bases with no gene match: 9. This CDR3 is built from 17 residues. Germline V lookup: CDR1 KGHSH, CDR2 LQKENI. The CDR3 sequence: CASSPPTGTSGNNEQFF. For the CDR3, the DNA is TGTGCCAGCTCACCTCCGACCGGGACTAGCGGAAACAATGAGCAGTTCTTC.

This rearrangement joins TRBV28 to TRBJ2-2; TRBD2 matches 7 bases. This CDR3 is 15 amino acids long. Germline CDR1 MDHEN, CDR2 SYDVKM. J was trimmed by 4 bases and V by 2 bases; bases with no gene match: 4. CDR3 region: CASSLSGTVTGELFF. Written as DNA, the CDR3 is TGTGCCAGCAGTTTAAGCGGGACCGTCACCGGGGAGCTGTTTTTT.

The chain's CDR3 is CASSQGWRAPGEQYF. The CDR3 DNA sequence: TGCGCCAGCAGCCAAGGCTGGAGGGCCCCCGGCGAGCAGTACTTC. This chain connects TRBV4-3 to TRBJ2-7; perhaps TRBD2 as D (6 bases). Trimming stripped 1 base from V and 6 bases from J, with 16 bases between. The CDR3 totals 15 residues. Germline V lookup: CDR1 LGHNA, CDR2 YSLEER.